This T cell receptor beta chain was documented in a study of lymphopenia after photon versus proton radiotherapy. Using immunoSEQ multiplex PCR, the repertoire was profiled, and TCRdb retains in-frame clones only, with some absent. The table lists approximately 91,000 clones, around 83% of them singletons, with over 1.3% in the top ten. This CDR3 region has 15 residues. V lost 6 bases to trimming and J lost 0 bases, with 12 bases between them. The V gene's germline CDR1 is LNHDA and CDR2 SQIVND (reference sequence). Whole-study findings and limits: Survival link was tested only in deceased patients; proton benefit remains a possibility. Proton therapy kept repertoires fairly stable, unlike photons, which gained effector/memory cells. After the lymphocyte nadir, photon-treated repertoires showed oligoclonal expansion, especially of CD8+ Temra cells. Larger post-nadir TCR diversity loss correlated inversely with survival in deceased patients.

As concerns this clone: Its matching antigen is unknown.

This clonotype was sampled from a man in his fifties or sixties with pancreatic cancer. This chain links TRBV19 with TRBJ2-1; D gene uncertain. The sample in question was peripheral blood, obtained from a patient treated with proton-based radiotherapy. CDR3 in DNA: TGTGCCAGTAGGCGCGAATCGAGCTCCTACAATGAGCAGTTCTTC. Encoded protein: CASRRESSSYNEQFF.